The sequence of this TCR beta chain was determined in a study of shared clonotypes between healthy human individuals. The CDR3 contains 18 residues. CDR1 is MGHDK and CDR2 is SYGVNS in the germline V gene. V lost 1 base and J lost 0; bases outside the gene matches: 7. None of the donors, who were healthy HIV-negative adults, had recently had acute infections or vaccinations. The investigators split CD4+ cells into a CD45RA+ naive subset and a CD45RA-negative memory subset. Concerning this clone itself: As yet, its antigen is unknown.

General study points: Estimated richness values were generally larger in naive subsets than in memory subsets.

Repertoires were generated with immunoSEQ multiplex PCR, while TCRdb's copy carries only in-frame clones and drops some. The top ten hold 0.4% to 0.55% of the sample, which has roughly 1.5 million clones, 98% seen once. This chain uses TRBV25-1 with TRBJ2-1, with 9 bases identical to TRBD2. Sequencing used naive CD4+ T cells sorted from blood. Subset of the sample: CD45RA+ positively selected. The TCR was taken from a man aged 25-45 years in good health. CDR3 DNA sequence: TGTGCCAGCAGTGAATCTCCTAGCGGGGCCAGCTCCTACAATGAGCAGTTCTTC. It encodes CASSESPSGASSYNEQFF.